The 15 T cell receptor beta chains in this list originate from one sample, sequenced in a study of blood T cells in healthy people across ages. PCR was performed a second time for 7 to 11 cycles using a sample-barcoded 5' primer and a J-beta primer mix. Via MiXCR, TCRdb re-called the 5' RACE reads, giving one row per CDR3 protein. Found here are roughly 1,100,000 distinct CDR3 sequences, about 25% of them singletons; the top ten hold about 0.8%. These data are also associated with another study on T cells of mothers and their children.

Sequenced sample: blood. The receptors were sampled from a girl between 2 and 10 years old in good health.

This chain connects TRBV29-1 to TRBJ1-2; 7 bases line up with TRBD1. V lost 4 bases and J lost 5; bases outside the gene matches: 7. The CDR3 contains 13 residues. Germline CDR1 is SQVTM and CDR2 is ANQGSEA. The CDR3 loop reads CSVGDREDYGYTF. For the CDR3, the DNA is TGCAGCGTTGGTGACAGGGAGGATTATGGCTACACCTTC.

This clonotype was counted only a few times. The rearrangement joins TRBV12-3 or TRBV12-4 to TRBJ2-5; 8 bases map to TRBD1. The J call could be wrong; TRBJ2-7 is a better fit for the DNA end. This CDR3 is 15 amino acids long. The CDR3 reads CASSLEATGVYEQYF. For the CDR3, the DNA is TGTGCCAGCAGTTTAGAGGCGACAGGGGTTTACGAGCAGTACTTC.

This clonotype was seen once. The CDR3: CASSRSQFSYNEQFF. In nucleotides, the CDR3 is TGTGCCAGCAGCCGTAGCCAGTTCTCCTACAATGAGCAGTTCTTC. The chain employs TRBV7-8 and TRBJ2-1, with D uncertain. Trimming removed 5 bases from V and 0 bases from J, with 11 bases in between. Germline-derived CDR1 and CDR2 are SGHVS and FQNEAQ. This CDR3 comprises 15 residues.

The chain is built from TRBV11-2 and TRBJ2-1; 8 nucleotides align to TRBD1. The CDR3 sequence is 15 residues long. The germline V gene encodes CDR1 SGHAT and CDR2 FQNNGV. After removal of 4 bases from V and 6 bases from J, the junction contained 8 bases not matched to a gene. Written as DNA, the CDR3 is TGTGCCAGCAGCTCCACCCTGGACAGGGTCAATGAGCAGTTCTTC. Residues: CASSSTLDRVNEQFF.

This chain's CDR3 is CSGSVGGETQYF. DNA of the CDR3: TGCAGTGGTAGTGTCGGGGGAGAGACCCAGTACTTC. V is TRBV20-1 and J is TRBJ2-5; the D gene is possibly TRBD2 (6 bases). Trimming took 7 bases from V and 4 from J, leaving 13 bases between them. In germline, CDR1 is DFQATT, CDR2 SNEGSKA (reference sequence). The CDR3 consists of 12 residues.

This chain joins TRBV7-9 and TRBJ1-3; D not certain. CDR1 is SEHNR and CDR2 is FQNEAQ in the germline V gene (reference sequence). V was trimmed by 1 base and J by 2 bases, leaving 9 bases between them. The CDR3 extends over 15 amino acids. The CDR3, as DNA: TGTGCCAGCAGCTTAGTAGCACCTGCTGGAAACACCATATATTTT. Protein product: CASSLVAPAGNTIYF.

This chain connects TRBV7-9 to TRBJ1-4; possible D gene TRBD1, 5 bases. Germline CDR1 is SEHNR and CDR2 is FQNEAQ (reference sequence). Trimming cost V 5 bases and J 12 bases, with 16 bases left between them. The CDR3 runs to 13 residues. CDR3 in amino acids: CASSLGLRGELFF. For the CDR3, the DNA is TGTGCCAGCAGCCTGGGGCTTAGAGGGGAACTGTTTTTT.

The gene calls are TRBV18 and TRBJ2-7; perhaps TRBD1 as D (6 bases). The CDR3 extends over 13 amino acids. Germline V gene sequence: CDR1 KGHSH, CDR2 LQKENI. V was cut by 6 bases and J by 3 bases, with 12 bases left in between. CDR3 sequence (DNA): TGTGCCAGCTCCCCGGAGGACAGCTACGAGCAGTACTTC. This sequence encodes CASSPEDSYEQYF.

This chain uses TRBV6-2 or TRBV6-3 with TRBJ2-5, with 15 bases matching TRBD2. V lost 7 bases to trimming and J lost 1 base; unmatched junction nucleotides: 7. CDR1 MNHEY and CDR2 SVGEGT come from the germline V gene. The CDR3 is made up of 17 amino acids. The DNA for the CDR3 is TGTGCCAGCAAGGGACTAGCGGGGGGTCGACGCCAAGAGACCCAGTACTTC. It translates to CASKGLAGGRRQETQYF.

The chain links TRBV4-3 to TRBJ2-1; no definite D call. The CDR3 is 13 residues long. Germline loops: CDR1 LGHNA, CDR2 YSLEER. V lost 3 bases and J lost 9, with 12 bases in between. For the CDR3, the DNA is TGCGCCAGCAGCCACCGTTTAGTGAGTGAGCAGTTCTTC. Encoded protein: CASSHRLVSEQFF.

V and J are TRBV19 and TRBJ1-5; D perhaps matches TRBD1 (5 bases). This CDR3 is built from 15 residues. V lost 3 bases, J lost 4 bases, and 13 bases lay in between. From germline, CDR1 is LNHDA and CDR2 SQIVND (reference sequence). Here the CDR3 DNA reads TGTGCCAGTAGTATTGAAGGACATCGAAATCAGCCCCAGCATTTT. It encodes CASSIEGHRNQPQHF.

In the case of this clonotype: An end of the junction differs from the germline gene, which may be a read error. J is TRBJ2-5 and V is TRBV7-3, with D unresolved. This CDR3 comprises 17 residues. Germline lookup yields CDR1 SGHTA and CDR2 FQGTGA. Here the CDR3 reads CAGSLTGQLEWQETQYF. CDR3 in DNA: TGTGCCGGCAGCTTAACGGGCCAACTGGAATGGCAAGAGACCCAGTACTTC.

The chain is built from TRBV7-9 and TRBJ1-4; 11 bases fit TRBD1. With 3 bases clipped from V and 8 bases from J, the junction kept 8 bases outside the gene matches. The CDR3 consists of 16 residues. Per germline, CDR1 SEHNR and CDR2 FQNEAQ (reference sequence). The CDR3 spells CASSFWTGGAWEKLFF. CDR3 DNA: TGTGCCAGCAGCTTTTGGACAGGGGGCGCCTGGGAAAAACTGTTTTTT.

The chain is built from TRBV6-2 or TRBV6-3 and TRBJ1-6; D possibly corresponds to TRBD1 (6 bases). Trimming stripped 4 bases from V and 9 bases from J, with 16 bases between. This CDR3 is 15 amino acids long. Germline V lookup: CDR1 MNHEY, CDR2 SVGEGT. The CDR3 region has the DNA TGTGCCAGCAGTTCGCCGGGACACTTGGGTTCACCCCTCCACTTT. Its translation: CASSSPGHLGSPLHF.

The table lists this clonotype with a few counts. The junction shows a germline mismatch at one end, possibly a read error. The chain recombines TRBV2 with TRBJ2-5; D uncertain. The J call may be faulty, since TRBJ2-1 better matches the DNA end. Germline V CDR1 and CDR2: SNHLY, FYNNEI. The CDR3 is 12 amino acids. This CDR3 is CASRDISDEQFF. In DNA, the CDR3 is TGTGCCAGCCGTGATATCAGCGATGAGCAGTTCTTC.